This is a list of T cell receptor beta chains from one sample in a study of identical twins. Each CDR3 protein gets one entry after TCRdb re-called the 5' RACE reads with MiXCR. The data contain roughly 630,000 distinct CDR3 sequences, around 7.4% of them seen just once; the ten biggest clones take up about 1.6%. These records were also assigned to another study, of yellow fever vaccine responses in identical twins.

Sequencing used PBMCs. All receptors come from a woman younger than 30 in good health. The CDR3 runs from the conserved cysteine through the conserved F or W. A clone size is listed for some rows: how often the clone was seen (once, few, many), or a class if it is expanded.

>few|TRBJ2-3|TRBV3-1
CASSHPNTDTQYF
>.|TRBJ2-2|TRBV18
CASSKTGPANTGELFF
>few|TRBJ1-5|TRBV19
CASSIDRQNQPQHF
>many|TRBJ1-1|TRBV12-3/TRBV12-4
CASSLAPVIAFF
>many|TRBJ1-1|TRBV5-1
CASRSSPGNTEAFF
>few|TRBJ1-2|TRBV10-3
CAISASDLWGYTF
>many|TRBJ2-7|TRBV5-1
CASSLASRGGLDEQYF
>few|TRBJ1-5|TRBV6-9
CASSYMKEGPVNQPQHF
>.|TRBJ2-7|TRBV5-1
CASSYGSRSEQYF
>few|TRBJ2-3|TRBV5-1
CASSPLGSGGPTDTQYF
>few|TRBJ2-2|TRBV12-3/TRBV12-4
CASSNRFYRREGSDTGELFF
>.|TRBJ2-7|TRBV7-9
CASSAKTGTPYEQYF
>few|TRBJ2-3|TRBV6-1
CASSGLWQGAGDTQYF
>many|TRBJ2-2|TRBV10-3
CAISAMVTTGELFF